The T cell receptor (beta chain) under discussion was sequenced for a study of blood T cell repertoires in COVID-19. Overall study context: The origin of the acute and convalescent COVID-19 samples was the United States, Italy and Spain. PBMCs, B-cell-depleted T cells, or T cells provided the cDNA or gDNA that made up the material.

In the source study's methods: Estimation of nucleated cell counts was performed using reference gene primer amplification. Generated by immunoSEQ multiplex PCR, the TCRdb table keeps only in-frame clones and is missing some. D and trimming were read from the DNA, whereas the V and J calls and clone size are those reported in that table. The sample consists of over 45,000 clones, approximately 84% of them appearing once. CDR1 and CDR2 (germline): SNHLY, FYNNEI. With 4 bases removed from V and 2 bases from J, the gap between germline ends came to 11 bases. The CDR3 contains 14 residues. This TCR came from a man between 65 and 85 years old with active COVID-19. The rearrangement links TRBV2 to TRBJ1-1; TRBD1 is a possible D gene (6 bases). Sequencing was performed on peripheral blood. CDR3 sequence reads: CASSGTEINTEAFF. In DNA, the CDR3 is TGTGCCAGCAGTGGGACAGAAATAAACACTGAAGCTTTCTTT.